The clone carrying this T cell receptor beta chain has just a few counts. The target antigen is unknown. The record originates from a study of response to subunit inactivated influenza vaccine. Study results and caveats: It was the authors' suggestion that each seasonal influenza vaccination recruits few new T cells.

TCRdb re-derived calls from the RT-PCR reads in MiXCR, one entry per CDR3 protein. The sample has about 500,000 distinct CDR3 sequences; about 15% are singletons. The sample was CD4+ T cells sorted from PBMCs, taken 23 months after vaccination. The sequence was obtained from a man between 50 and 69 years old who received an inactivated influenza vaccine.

In DNA form, the CDR3 reads TGTGCCAGCTCACAAGGTGCAAGGGACGATACGCAGTATTTT. This sequence encodes CASSQGARDDTQYF. V and J are TRBV18 and TRBJ2-3; D possibly uses TRBD1 or TRBD2 (5 bases each). The CDR3 totals 14 residues. Germline V gene lookup returns CDR1 KGHSH and CDR2 LQKENI. V lost 4 bases to trimming and J lost 6 bases, with 14 bases between them.